Shown below are 13 T cell receptor beta chains from a single sample sequenced in a study of blood T cells in healthy people across ages. A second PCR of 7 to 11 cycles used a sample-barcoded 5' primer and a J-beta primer mix. TCRdb called the 5' RACE reads again in MiXCR, with one record for every CDR3 protein. This table holds about 800,000 distinct CDR3 sequences, more than 20% found once. These sequences were also reported in another study, on T cells of mothers and their children.

The material sequenced was blood. These receptors originate from a boy aged 5-17 years in good health.

This clonotype has only a few counts. The V and J genes are TRBV19 and TRBJ2-5, with D possibly matching TRBD2 (6 bases). Looked up from germline, CDR1 is LNHDA and CDR2 is SQIVND (reference sequence). The CDR3 loop spans 15 amino acids. V was trimmed by 2 bases and J by 5 bases, leaving 15 bases between them. In nucleotides, the CDR3 is TGTGCCAGTAGTATATTTGCGGGGTTGGGGGAGACCCAGTACTTC. As protein: CASSIFAGLGETQYF.

This clonotype was detected a few times. The chain uses TRBV3-1 and TRBJ2-5; perhaps D is TRBD1 or TRBD2 (5 bases each). The ends were cut back, 4 bases at V and 5 bases at J, with 14 bases in the middle. CDR1 and CDR2 from the germline V gene are LGHDT and YNNKEL (reference sequence). This CDR3 has 14 amino acids. The CDR3 DNA is TGTGCCAGCAGCCGAGGGGACCCAGCGGAGACCCAGTACTTC. Translation: CASSRGDPAETQYF.

The chain couples TRBV7-3 to TRBJ2-1, with TRBD2 matching over 13 bases. V was pared by 5 bases and J by 8 bases, with 3 bases of the junction left unmatched. Germline V gene lookup returns CDR1 SGHTA and CDR2 FQGTGA. This CDR3 is built from 14 residues. The CDR3 reads CASSRTSGSDEQFF. CDR3 sequence (DNA): TGTGCCAGCAGCCGGACTAGCGGGAGCGATGAGCAGTTCTTC.

CDR3 nucleotide sequence: TGTGCCAGCGAGGGAGCGGGGGCCTCCTACGAGCAGTACTTC. This translates into CASEGAGASYEQYF. The chain couples TRBV6-1 to TRBJ2-7, with 8 bases lining up with TRBD2. The CDR3 sequence is 14 residues long. Germline V gene data show CDR1 as MNHNS and CDR2 as SASEGT. V shed 8 bases and J 0 bases; nucleotides not matched to a gene: 6.

The chain carries TRBV7-9 and TRBJ2-1, with 10 bases matching TRBD2. V was clipped by 0 bases and J by 8 bases; unmatched bases: 7. Germline V gene data show CDR1 as SEHNR and CDR2 as FQNEAQ (reference sequence). CDR3 length: 16 residues. CDR3 DNA: TGTGCCAGCAGCTTAGCGCAGGGGACTAGCGTCCATGAGCAGTTCTTC. Translating gives CASSLAQGTSVHEQFF.

Comments on this clonotype: Germline and junction disagree at one end, which may indicate a read error. The V gene is TRBV4-1, the J gene TRBJ1-1; possibly TRBD1 for D (5 bases). This CDR3 is built from 15 residues. The germline V gene has CDR1 MGHRA and CDR2 YSYEKL. CDR3 coding DNA: TGCGCCAGCAGCCAGGAGTTACAGGTGCTCACTGAAGCTCTCTTT. This encodes CASSQELQVLTEALF.

The chain links TRBV7-8 to TRBJ2-5; D is possibly TRBD1 or TRBD2 (5 bases each). Trimming took off 4 bases at V and 2 bases at J, with 11 bases between the two ends. The CDR3 is 14 residues long. Germline assignment: CDR1 SGHVS and CDR2 FQNEAQ. The CDR3 nucleotides read TGTGCCAGCAGCTCCCTTGAGGGGCAAGAGACCCAGTACTTC. This codes for CASSSLEGQETQYF.

The rearrangement joins TRBV28 to TRBJ2-4; 7 bases are a match to TRBD2. CDR1 and CDR2 (germline): MDHEN, SYDVKM. The CDR3 spans 20 residues. V trimming: 5 bases; J trimming: 5 bases; junction bases outside the gene matches: 24. In nucleotides, the CDR3 is TGTGCCAGCAGTCCCCCGTCGGGAGCATGGGGGAGGGGCTCAGAAAACATTCAGTACTTC. This sequence encodes CASSPPSGAWGRGSENIQYF.

This clonotype came up a few times. The rearrangement uses TRBV6-5 and TRBJ2-5, with TRBD1 matching 8 bases. The DNA end lines up better with TRBJ2-7; the J call may be wrong. Germline-derived CDR1 and CDR2 are MNHEY and SVGAGI. The CDR3 covers 14 residues. The CDR3 sequence is CASTPGGLGYEQYF. The CDR3 DNA is TGTGCCAGCACCCCAGGGGGCCTTGGCTACGAGCAGTACTTC.

V is TRBV7-9 and J is TRBJ2-3, with unresolved D. Germline CDR1 and CDR2: SEHNR and FQNEAQ (reference sequence). V shed 5 bases and J shed 6 bases, with 3 bases lying between them. This CDR3 contains 10 residues. CDR3 region: CASSHDTQYF. CDR3 nucleotide sequence: TGTGCCAGCAGCCATGATACGCAGTATTTT.

Only a few counts were recorded for this clonotype. The chain combines TRBV4-1 with TRBJ2-7, with 8 nucleotides matching TRBD2. The CDR3 has 16 residues. Germline CDR1 reads MGHRA; CDR2 reads YSYEKL. The J segment lost 4 bases and the V segment lost 1 base, leaving 9 bases of the junction unmatched. Here the CDR3 reads CASSQGAAGASYEQYF. The CDR3 DNA is TGCGCCAGCAGCCAAGGTGCAGCGGGAGCTTCGTACGAGCAGTACTTC.

In this sample, this clonotype turned up many times. The chain has TRBV4-3 and TRBJ2-3; D remains ambiguous. CDR1 and CDR2 (germline): LGHNA, YSLEER. This CDR3 spans 14 amino acids. The V end was cut by 4 bases, the J end by 0 bases, with 8 bases between. CDR3 DNA: TGCGCCAGCAGCCGCTCCGGTAGCACAGATACGCAGTATTTT. Residues: CASSRSGSTDTQYF.

The rearrangement links TRBV29-1 to TRBJ2-5; TRBD1 is a possible D gene (6 bases). Germline CDR1 is SQVTM and CDR2 is ANQGSEA. The CDR3 has 14 residues. V shed 0 bases and J shed 2 bases, with 10 bases lying between them. The DNA of the CDR3 is TGCAGCGTTGAAGACAGGGGAGAGCAAGAGACCCAGTACTTC. Encoded protein: CSVEDRGEQETQYF.